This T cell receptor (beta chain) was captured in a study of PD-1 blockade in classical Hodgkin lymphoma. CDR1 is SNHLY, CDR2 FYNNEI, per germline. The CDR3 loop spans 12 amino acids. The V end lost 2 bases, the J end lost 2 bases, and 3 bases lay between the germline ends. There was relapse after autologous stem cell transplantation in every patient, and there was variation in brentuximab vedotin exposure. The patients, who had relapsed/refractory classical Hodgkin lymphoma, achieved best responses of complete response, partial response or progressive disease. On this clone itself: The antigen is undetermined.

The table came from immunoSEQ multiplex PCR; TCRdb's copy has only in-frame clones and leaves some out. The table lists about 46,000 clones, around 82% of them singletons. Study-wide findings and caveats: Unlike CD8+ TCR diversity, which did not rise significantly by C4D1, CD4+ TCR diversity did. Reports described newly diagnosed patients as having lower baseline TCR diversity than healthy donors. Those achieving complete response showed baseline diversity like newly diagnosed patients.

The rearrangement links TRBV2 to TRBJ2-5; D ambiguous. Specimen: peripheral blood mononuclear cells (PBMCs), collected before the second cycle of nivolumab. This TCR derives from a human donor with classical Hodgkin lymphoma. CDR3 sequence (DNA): TGTGCCAGCAGTGAACAGCAAGAGACCCAGTACTTC. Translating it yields CASSEQQETQYF.